A single sample is the source of the 28 T cell receptor beta chains below, sequenced in a study of identical twins. MiXCR, run by TCRdb on the 5' RACE reads, gives a single entry per CDR3 protein. The sample contains about 530,000 distinct CDR3 sequences, 12% to 15% of which appear only once. These data were likewise used in another study, on yellow fever vaccine responses in identical twins.

Sequencing was done on a sample of CD4+ T cells sorted from blood. The receptor source for this set is a woman aged 18 to 35 in good health.

This clonotype was found a few times. V gene TRBV7-9 combines with J gene TRBJ2-7; D is uncertain. Trimming removed 4 bases at V and 5 bases at J, with 6 bases between. Germline assignment: CDR1 SEHNR and CDR2 FQNEAQ (reference sequence). The CDR3 has 11 amino acids. The CDR3 DNA reads TGTGCCAGCAGCTCCGCTAACGAGCAGTACTTC. It yields the protein CASSSANEQYF. Drawing the rest from reference TRBV7-9 and TRBJ2-7, the complete variable domain is DTGVSQNPRHKITKRGQNVTFRCDPISEHNRLYWYRQTLGQGPEFLTYFQNEAQLEKSRLLSDRFSAERPKGSFSTLEIQRTEQGDSAMYLCASSSANEQYFGPGTRLTVT.

This clonotype has more than one count but fewer than ten. The J gene is TRBJ2-5, the V gene TRBV20-1, with TRBD2 identical over 9 bases. CDR1 and CDR2 (germline): DFQATT, SNEGSKA (reference sequence). With V trimmed by 8 bases and J by 2 bases, 6 bases remained unmatched. CDR3 length: 13 amino acids. CDR3 region: CSKRGEQQETQYF. The CDR3 DNA is TGCAGTAAGCGGGGGGAACAACAAGAGACCCAGTACTTC.

This clonotype was seen a few times. V is TRBV10-3 and J is TRBJ2-2; 7 bases fit TRBD2. The CDR3 extends over 15 amino acids. After removal of 11 bases from V and 6 bases from J, the junction contained 15 bases not matched to a gene. Per germline, CDR1 ENHRY and CDR2 SYGVKD. CDR3 DNA: TGTGCCTCGGGGCGGGAGATCCCAAACGCCGGGGAGCTGTTTTTT. Its translation is CASGREIPNAGELFF.

This chain uses TRBV14 with TRBJ2-5; 10 bases agree with TRBD2. This CDR3 region has 16 residues. After removal of 4 bases from V and 1 base from J, the junction contained 6 bases not matched to a gene. Germline CDR1 SGHDN, CDR2 FVKESK. The CDR3 DNA follows: TGTGCCAGCAGCCCCCTACTAGCGGGGCCCCAAGAGACCCAGTACTTC. It yields the protein CASSPLLAGPQETQYF.

V is TRBV20-1 and J is TRBJ2-2; 13 bases align to TRBD2. The germline CDR1 and CDR2 sequences are DFQATT and SNEGSKA (reference sequence). Losses at the gene ends were 3 bases for V and 13 bases for J; bases not matched to a gene: 5. The CDR3 has 13 amino acids. CDR3 loop: CSASDGLAGVLFF. CDR3 coding DNA: TGCAGTGCTAGTGACGGACTAGCGGGAGTGCTGTTTTTT.

This clonotype has only a few counts. This sequence joins TRBV12-3 or TRBV12-4 and TRBJ2-1; D tentatively fits TRBD1 or TRBD2 (5 bases each). Trimming stripped 6 bases from V and 7 bases from J, with 22 bases between. The CDR3 consists of 16 residues. CDR3 in amino acids: CASRFNGGFDFNEQFF. The CDR3 DNA sequence: TGTGCCAGCAGATTTAATGGGGGATTCGATTTTAATGAGCAGTTCTTC.

The V call is TRBV20-1, the J call TRBJ2-7; TRBD1 agrees at 11 bases. The CDR3 has 15 amino acids. Germline V gene sequence: CDR1 DFQATT, CDR2 SNEGSKA (reference sequence). The V gene end was trimmed by 4 bases and the J gene end by 2 bases; junction bases not matched to a gene: 7. The CDR3 loop is CSAIQGTGGTYEQYF. CDR3 nucleotides: TGCAGTGCTATTCAAGGGACAGGGGGAACCTACGAGCAGTACTTC.

In its sample, this clonotype was seen a few times. This sequence joins TRBV3-1 and TRBJ2-2, with 11 bases that match TRBD2. The CDR3 runs to 16 residues. Unmatched junction bases numbered 4, after V lost 4 bases and J lost 3 bases. The germline CDR1 and CDR2 sequences are LGHDT and YNNKEL (reference sequence). As DNA, the CDR3 is TGTGCCAGCAGCCGTAGCGGGGGGGCTCACACCGGGGAGCTGTTTTTT. Translated: CASSRSGGAHTGELFF.

The chain uses TRBV5-1 and TRBJ2-1, with 11 bases fitting TRBD2. The germline V gene has CDR1 SGHRS and CDR2 YFSETQ. V shed 5 bases, J shed 6 bases, and the junction held 4 bases outside the gene matches. The CDR3 extends over 14 amino acids. CDR3 amino acids: CASRASGGPNEQFF. Written as DNA, the CDR3 is TGCGCCAGCAGGGCTAGCGGGGGGCCCAATGAGCAGTTCTTC.

In this sample, this clonotype turned up many times. This chain uses TRBV10-2 with TRBJ2-7; 7 nucleotides agree with TRBD1. Germline trimming cut 8 bases from V and 2 bases from J; bases unmatched to any gene: 6. The CDR3 sequence is 13 residues long. Per germline, CDR1 WSHSY and CDR2 SAAADI. CDR3 protein: CASRNRGAYEQYV. The CDR3 DNA reads as TGCGCCAGCCGCAACAGGGGAGCCTACGAGCAGTACGTC.

The rearrangement links TRBV10-3 to TRBJ1-1, with TRBD1 as a possible D gene (6 bases). The germline V gene encodes CDR1 ENHRY and CDR2 SYGVKD. Trimming left V 6 bases short and J 5 bases short, with 13 bases between. This CDR3 comprises 13 residues. CDR3 in amino acids: CAIRLGAGTEAFF. The CDR3 DNA follows: TGTGCCATCAGGTTGGGGGCAGGGACTGAAGCTTTCTTT.

This clonotype occurred a few times. The rearrangement links TRBV12-3 or TRBV12-4 to TRBJ1-5; D possibly corresponds to TRBD1 (6 bases). Between the trimmed V and J ends, which lost 5 bases and 2 bases, there was a span of 16 bases. The CDR3 extends over 16 amino acids. The CDR3, as DNA: TGTGCCAGCAGTCCTACAGGGTCATGGGGCAATCAGCCCCAGCATTTT. It encodes CASSPTGSWGNQPQHF.

This chain joins TRBV7-9 and TRBJ2-1, with TRBD1 matching over 8 bases. The CDR3 runs 17 residues. J lost 3 bases, V lost 5 bases, and 12 bases had no gene match. Germline V gene data show CDR1 as SEHNR and CDR2 as FQNEAQ (reference sequence). CDR3 in DNA: TGTGCCAGCAGCGGGAACGACAGGGGAGATTTCTACAATGAGCAGTTCTTC. Protein sequence: CASSGNDRGDFYNEQFF.

This clonotype was seen ten or more times. The J gene is TRBJ1-6, the V gene TRBV12-3 or TRBV12-4; D is uncertain. The CDR3 sequence is 16 residues long. Deletions cut 1 base from V and 0 bases from J, with 7 bases between. The CDR3 loop is CASSLGGSSYNSPLHF. The CDR3 coding sequence is TGTGCCAGCAGTTTAGGCGGTTCCTCCTATAATTCACCCCTCCACTTT.

The CDR3 DNA follows: TGTGCCAGCAGTGAATGGGGGGGACAAGAAAACACTGAAGCTTTCTTT. This translates into CASSEWGGQENTEAFF. The chain combines TRBV25-1 with TRBJ1-1, with a tentative D call TRBD1 (6 bases). From germline, CDR1 is MGHDK and CDR2 SYGVNS. V was clipped by 1 base and J by 2 bases, with 14 bases between them. The CDR3 is made up of 16 amino acids.

This chain connects TRBV9 to TRBJ2-5; the match to TRBD2 covers 7 bases. Germline V gene sequence: CDR1 SGDLS, CDR2 YYNGEE. Trimming at V came to 4 bases and at J to 5 bases, leaving 8 bases not matched to a gene. This CDR3 comprises 14 residues. CDR3 sequence: CASSPGRAVETQYF. The CDR3 DNA reads TGTGCCAGCAGCCCAGGGAGGGCAGTGGAGACCCAGTACTTC.

The chain links TRBV27 to TRBJ1-5; TRBD1 agrees at 7 bases. The CDR3 is 15 residues long. Germline values: CDR1 MNHEY, CDR2 SMNVEV (reference sequence). The ends lost 6 bases at V and 3 bases at J; junction bases unmatched: 8. The CDR3 region is CASRMTGHFNQPQHF. The CDR3 DNA follows: TGTGCCAGCAGAATGACAGGGCACTTCAATCAGCCCCAGCATTTT.

This clonotype was observed a handful of times. The CDR3: CASSPGRGYEQYF. Here the CDR3 DNA reads TGCGCCAGCAGCCCCGGGAGAGGCTACGAGCAGTACTTC. The chain recombines TRBV5-1 with TRBJ2-7; maybe TRBD2 (6 bases). Germline CDR1 reads SGHRS; CDR2 reads YFSETQ. The CDR3 spans 13 residues. V lost 4 bases, J lost 3 bases, and 11 bases lay in between.

The gene calls are TRBV12-3 or TRBV12-4 and TRBJ1-5; TRBD1 matches at 7 bases. V trimming: 6 bases; J trimming: 2 bases; junction bases outside the gene matches: 7. The CDR3 runs 15 residues. The CDR3 DNA reads TGTGCCAGCAGCCCTTGGGACAGCGGCAATCAGCCCCAGCATTTT. Protein: CASSPWDSGNQPQHF.

This clonotype was found a few times. This rearrangement joins TRBV11-3 to TRBJ2-1; possible D gene TRBD2, 6 bases. The CDR3 spans 13 residues. V was pared by 2 bases and J by 6 bases, with 8 bases between. Germline V gene sequence: CDR1 SGHNT, CDR2 YENEEA. Here the CDR3 reads CASSLRDFNEQFF. CDR3 nucleotide sequence: TGTGCCAGCAGCTTACGGGACTTCAATGAGCAGTTCTTC.

The chain combines TRBV2 with TRBJ2-3; D is unclear. The CDR3 covers 14 residues. Looked up from germline, CDR1 is SNHLY and CDR2 is FYNNEI. The germline V and J ends were trimmed by 7 bases and 0 bases, with 11 bases remaining between them. CDR3 in DNA: TGTGCCAGCAAGAATAGCATAAGCACAGATACGCAGTATTTT. Translating gives CASKNSISTDTQYF.

This chain uses TRBV6-1 with TRBJ2-7; D perhaps matches TRBD2 (6 bases). Germline CDR1 and CDR2: MNHNS and SASEGT. The V and J ends lost 7 bases and 1 base respectively, with 14 bases between them. This CDR3 spans 14 amino acids. CDR3 nucleotides: TGTGCCAGCATGAGTTCGGGGACTTCCTACGAGCAGTACGTC. Amino acid sequence: CASMSSGTSYEQYV.

This clonotype occurred a few times. The CDR3: CSATPGQSYEQYF. CDR3 sequence (DNA): TGCAGCGCCACACCGGGACAGTCCTACGAGCAGTACTTC. The chain joins TRBV29-1 to TRBJ2-7, with 7 bases aligning to TRBD1. Germline V gives CDR1 SQVTM, CDR2 ANQGSEA. The CDR3 has 13 amino acids. Unmatched junction bases numbered 7, after V lost 7 bases and J lost 1 base.

This clonotype was picked up many times. The chain joins TRBV7-7 to TRBJ2-1; D may correspond to TRBD1 or TRBD2 (5 bases each). The CDR3 consists of 16 residues. Trimming cost V 3 bases and J 7 bases, with 19 bases left between them. CDR1 is SSHAT and CDR2 is FNYEAQ in the germline V gene (reference sequence). CDR3 DNA: TGTGCCAGCAGCTTGGGGGTTTCGGGATCAACGAATGAGCAGTTCTTC. Its protein is CASSLGVSGSTNEQFF.

This clonotype was seen more than once but under ten times. J is TRBJ2-3 and V is TRBV7-8; no clear D. The CDR3 sequence is 13 residues long. From germline, CDR1 is SGHVS and CDR2 FQNEAQ. Trimming cost V 1 base and J 4 bases, with 6 bases left between them. In nucleotides, the CDR3 is TGTGCCAGCAGCTTAGTGACTGCAGATACGCAGTATTTT. Protein product: CASSLVTADTQYF.

In nucleotides, the CDR3 is TGCGCCAGCAGCCCGCAGCTGGACAGGGGTCCCCGGGAGCTGTTTTTT. This translates into CASSPQLDRGPRELFF. J is TRBJ2-2 and V is TRBV5-1, with TRBD1 matching 9 bases. Germline assignment: CDR1 SGHRS and CDR2 YFSETQ. The CDR3 extends over 16 amino acids. J lost 9 bases, V lost 4 bases, and 13 bases had no gene match.

At least ten counts were recorded for this clonotype. The genes are TRBV4-1 and TRBJ2-2, with D possibly TRBD1 on 6 matching bases. Trimming cost V 0 bases and J 4 bases, with 12 bases left between them. This CDR3 contains 16 residues. Germline lookup yields CDR1 MGHRA and CDR2 YSYEKL. CDR3 residues: CASSQDQGGVTGELFF. The DNA for the CDR3 is TGCGCCAGCAGCCAAGATCAAGGGGGTGTCACCGGGGAGCTGTTTTTT.

The V and J genes are TRBV4-1 and TRBJ1-2; 9 nucleotides match TRBD1. From germline, CDR1 is MGHRA and CDR2 YSYEKL. The CDR3 totals 15 residues. V lost 6 bases and J lost 2; bases outside the gene matches: 7. The CDR3, as DNA: TGCGCCAGCAGGAAGCCAGGACAGGGGAACTATGGCTACACCTTC. It codes for CASRKPGQGNYGYTF.